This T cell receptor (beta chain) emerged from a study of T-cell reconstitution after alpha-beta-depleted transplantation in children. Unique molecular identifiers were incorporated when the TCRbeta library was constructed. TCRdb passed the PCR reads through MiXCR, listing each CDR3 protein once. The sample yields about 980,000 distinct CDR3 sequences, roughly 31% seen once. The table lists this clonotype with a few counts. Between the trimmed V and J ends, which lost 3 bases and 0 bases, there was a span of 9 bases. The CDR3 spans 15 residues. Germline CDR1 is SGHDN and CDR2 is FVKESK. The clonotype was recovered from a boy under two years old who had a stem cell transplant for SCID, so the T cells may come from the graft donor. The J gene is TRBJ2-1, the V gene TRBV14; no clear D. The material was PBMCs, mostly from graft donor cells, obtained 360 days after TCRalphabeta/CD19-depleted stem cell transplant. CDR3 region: CASSHFQLSYNEQFF. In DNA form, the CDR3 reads TGTGCCAGCAGCCACTTCCAGCTCTCCTACAATGAGCAGTTCTTC.